This entry lists 17 T cell receptor beta chains sequenced from one sample in a study of cytomegalovirus exposure and HLA in healthy donors. With 60 Vbeta and 13 Jbeta primers, the PCR was carried out. Profiled with immunoSEQ multiplex PCR; TCRdb holds only in-frame clones, not every one. The sample consists of roughly 160,000 clones, roughly 75% of them appearing once. Material: PBMCs. All receptors come from a female donor in good health and CMV-seronegative.

This rearrangement joins TRBV6-1 to TRBJ1-4; weak D call: TRBD1 (5 bases). The germline V gene encodes CDR1 MNHNS and CDR2 SASEGT. The V gene lost 4 bases and the J gene lost 8 bases, with 11 bases spanning the gap. The length of the CDR3 is 13 residues. The CDR3 protein is CASSGQISEKLFF. The CDR3 DNA reads as TGTGCCAGCAGTGGACAGATCTCAGAAAAACTGTTTTTT.

This clone was seen a handful of times. The V and J genes are TRBV4-2 and TRBJ2-7; 8 nucleotides match TRBD2. J gave up 0 bases and V 0 bases, and 7 bases lay outside the gene matches. Germline CDR1 reads LGHNA; CDR2 reads YNFKEQ. The CDR3 has 17 residues. As DNA, the CDR3 is TGTGCCAGCAGCCAAGAAGAAGGGGCGGGGGGCTCCTACGAGCAGTACTTC. Translation: CASSQEEGAGGSYEQYF.

This clone was counted between two and nine times. This chain links TRBV4-3 with TRBJ1-1; 7 positions match TRBD1. CDR1 is LGHNA, CDR2 YSLEER, per germline. Germline trimming cut 2 bases from V and 10 bases from J; bases unmatched to any gene: 7. The CDR3 length is 13 residues. CDR3 loop: CASSQTTGVGAFF. CDR3 DNA: TGCGCCAGCAGCCAAACCACAGGGGTCGGAGCTTTCTTT.

The chain is built from TRBV5-4 and TRBJ2-5, with 10 bases matching TRBD2. The better agreement between TRBJ2-7 and the DNA end casts doubt on the J call. The germline CDR1 and CDR2 sequences are SGHNT and YYREEE (reference sequence). The CDR3 length is 15 residues. The CDR3 nucleotides are TGTGCCAGCAGCTTGGGGAGCGGGAGGGCCCCCGAGCAGTACTTC. Amino acids: CASSLGSGRAPEQYF.

The chain is built from TRBV19 and TRBJ2-5; 9 bases align to TRBD1. The DNA end favors TRBJ2-7, so the J call may be wrong. Germline-derived CDR1 and CDR2 are LNHDA and SQIVND (reference sequence). The CDR3 has 16 residues. CDR3 DNA sequence: TGTGCCAGTAGTTCGCCACCGGGACAGGGTGCCTACGAGCAGTACTTC. Protein: CASSSPPGQGAYEQYF.

V and J are TRBV6-1 and TRBJ1-1; D call uncertain. The V end lost 1 base, the J end lost 0 bases, and 9 bases lay between the germline ends. Germline V lookup: CDR1 MNHNS, CDR2 SASEGT. CDR3 length: 15 residues. CDR3 in amino acids: CASSEEPGMNTEAFF. CDR3 DNA sequence: TGTGCCAGCAGTGAAGAACCGGGTATGAACACTGAAGCTTTCTTT.

The rearrangement joins TRBV5-4 to TRBJ2-7; a weak D match, TRBD2 (7 bases). The V gene's germline CDR1 is SGHNT and CDR2 YYREEE (reference sequence). This CDR3 is 15 amino acids long. Trimming cost V 4 bases and J 0 bases, with 14 bases left between them. CDR3 DNA: TGTGCCAGCAGCCCCAGGGGCGGGAGCTCCTACGAGCAGTACTTC. Translated, it gives CASSPRGGSSYEQYF.

The chain uses TRBV4-1 and TRBJ1-4; D remains ambiguous. Germline-derived CDR1 and CDR2 are MGHRA and YSYEKL. V lost 4 bases, J lost 5 bases, and 14 bases lay in between. The CDR3 has 15 amino acids. The DNA of the CDR3 is TGCGCCAGCAGCCTGACCCTTGCCAGGAATGAAAAACTGTTTTTT. Encoded protein: CASSLTLARNEKLFF.

V usage is TRBV7-9 and J usage is TRBJ2-7; 9 bases match TRBD1. V lost 3 bases and J lost 2; bases outside the gene matches: 5. In germline, CDR1 is SEHNR, CDR2 FQNEAQ (reference sequence). The CDR3 totals 15 residues. For the CDR3, the DNA is TGTGCCAGCAGCTTTCCGGGACAGGGAGCCTACGAGCAGTACTTC. It translates to CASSFPGQGAYEQYF.

The V and J genes are TRBV18 and TRBJ1-4; TRBD1 agrees at 7 bases. The CDR3 is 14 amino acids. J gave up 8 bases and V 3 bases, and 6 bases lay outside the gene matches. CDR1 KGHSH and CDR2 LQKENI come from the germline V gene. Here the CDR3 reads CASSPQTGREKLFF. In DNA, the CDR3 is TGTGCCAGCTCACCTCAGACAGGGCGGGAAAAACTGTTTTTT.

The chain combines TRBV28 with TRBJ2-1; D remains ambiguous. The CDR3 is 15 amino acids. V lost 5 bases and J 0 bases, leaving 11 bases between the germline ends. Germline CDR1 is MDHEN and CDR2 is SYDVKM. For the CDR3, the DNA is TGTGCCAGCAGTACAAGACAACGCTCCTACAATGAGCAGTTCTTC. It encodes CASSTRQRSYNEQFF.

The chain links TRBV11-2 to TRBJ2-7; possible D gene TRBD2, 5 bases. The V end was cut by 0 bases, the J end by 5 bases, with 14 bases between. The germline V gene has CDR1 SGHAT and CDR2 FQNNGV. This CDR3 spans 15 amino acids. The CDR3 is CASSLDLGVNNEQYF. CDR3 bases: TGTGCCAGCAGCTTAGATCTCGGGGTCAACAACGAGCAGTACTTC.

CDR3 amino acids: CASSLFDKYGYTF. Here the CDR3 DNA reads TGTGCCAGCAGCTTGTTTGACAAGTATGGCTACACCTTC. This rearrangement joins TRBV5-5 to TRBJ1-2; D is ambiguous. This CDR3 has 13 residues. Germline V gives CDR1 SGHKS, CDR2 YYEKEE (reference sequence). The ends were cut back, 1 base at V and 5 bases at J, with 9 bases in the middle. Supplemented by reference TRBV5-5 and TRBJ1-2, the full variable domain reads DAGVTQSPTHLIKTRGQQVTLRCSPISGHKSVSWYQQVLGQGPQFIFQYYEKEERGRGNFPDRFSARQFPNYSSELNVNALLLGDSALYLCASSLFDKYGYTFGSGTRLTVV.

The chain uses TRBV19 and TRBJ2-7; a weak D match, TRBD2 (6 bases). V was shortened by 10 bases and J by 2 bases, with 24 bases between the two germline ends. The CDR3 extends over 16 amino acids. Germline V gives CDR1 LNHDA, CDR2 SQIVND (reference sequence). In DNA form, the CDR3 reads TGTGCCACCGCATTCCCCGCTGGCAGCGGGCCCTACGAGCAGTACTTC. This encodes CATAFPAGSGPYEQYF.

This clone turned up a few times. This chain connects TRBV30 to TRBJ2-7, with 12 bases lining up with TRBD2. The CDR3 spans 15 residues. Trimming at V came to 3 bases and at J to 2 bases, leaving 5 bases not matched to a gene. Per germline, CDR1 GTSNPN and CDR2 SVGIG (reference sequence). CDR3 protein: CAWSPGTSGPYEQYF. CDR3 sequence (DNA): TGTGCCTGGAGCCCCGGGACTAGCGGGCCCTACGAGCAGTACTTC.

V usage is TRBV29-1 and J usage is TRBJ2-5, with TRBD2 as a possible D gene (5 bases). Germline V gene sequence: CDR1 SQVTM, CDR2 ANQGSEA. V was trimmed by 4 bases and J by 5 bases, leaving 17 bases between them. There are 14 residues in the CDR3. CDR3 DNA sequence: TGCAGCGTTGGGACCGACTCTCCGGGGGAGACCCAGTACTTC. Translated: CSVGTDSPGETQYF.

The chain employs TRBV6-5 and TRBJ2-3; maybe TRBD2 (5 bases). V shed 2 bases and J shed 0 bases, with 6 bases lying between them. This CDR3 is built from 14 residues. Per the germline V gene, CDR1 is MNHEY and CDR2 is SVGAGI. CDR3: CASSYGGSTDTQYF. The CDR3 region has the DNA TGTGCCAGCAGTTACGGAGGTAGCACAGATACGCAGTATTTT.